The rows below give T cell receptor beta chains drawn from one sample of a study of vaccination effects on CD4 cells after COVID-19. These TCRs are of unknown antigen specificity. Repertoires were generated with immunoSEQ multiplex PCR, while TCRdb's copy carries only in-frame clones and drops some. The sample carries around 45,000 clones, roughly three quarters recorded once. The input for sequencing was CD4+ T cells from PBMCs cultured without peptide, taken before COVID-19 vaccination. These receptors originate from a human donor who had a prior SARS-CoV-2 infection. Each CDR3 is given with its conserved first and last residue. D genes are given only for firm matches. Clone sizes are given selectively: once, few, many, or a class where the clone is expanded.

v_call: TRBV19
clone_size: .
j_call: TRBJ1-6
d_call: .
cdr3_aa: CASSHSEYRDSPLHF
cdr3_nt: TGTGCCAGTAGTCACTCAGAGTACAGGGATTCACCCCTCCACTTT

v_call: TRBV3-1/TRBV3-2
clone_size: .
j_call: TRBJ2-7
d_call: TRBD2
cdr3_aa: CASSHATTPGLPNSYEQYF
cdr3_nt: TGTGCCAGCAGCCACGCCACAACACCGGGACTACCAAACTCCTACGAGCAGTACTTC

v_call: TRBV14
clone_size: once
j_call: TRBJ2-5
d_call: TRBD2
cdr3_aa: CASRPGISGDEETQYF
cdr3_nt: TGTGCCAGCAGACCAGGGATTAGCGGGGACGAAGAGACCCAGTACTTC

v_call: TRBV7-2
clone_size: .
j_call: TRBJ2-2
d_call: TRBD2
cdr3_aa: CASSLVWSGGLNTGELFF
cdr3_nt: TGTGCCAGCAGCTTAGTTTGGAGCGGGGGCCTGAACACCGGGGAGCTGTTTTTT

v_call: TRBV11-2
clone_size: .
j_call: TRBJ2-7
d_call: TRBD1
cdr3_aa: CASSSRQGANEQYF
cdr3_nt: TGTGCCAGCAGCTCGAGACAGGGGGCGAACGAGCAGTACTTC

v_call: TRBV7-3
clone_size: few
j_call: TRBJ1-1
d_call: .
cdr3_aa: CASSLSGPNTEAFF
cdr3_nt: TGTGCCAGCAGCTTAAGCGGACCGAACACTGAAGCTTTCTTT

v_call: TRBV7-9
clone_size: .
j_call: TRBJ1-1
d_call: TRBD1
cdr3_aa: CASSGQGGSEAFF
cdr3_nt: TGTGCCAGCAGTGGACAGGGCGGAAGTGAAGCTTTCTTT

v_call: TRBV2
clone_size: .
j_call: TRBJ1-1
d_call: .
cdr3_aa: CASMESPQVNTEAFF
cdr3_nt: TGTGCCAGCATGGAGAGTCCCCAGGTGAACACTGAAGCTTTCTTT

v_call: TRBV11-2
clone_size: .
j_call: TRBJ1-6
d_call: .
cdr3_aa: CASSLDLPPLHF
cdr3_nt: TGTGCCAGCAGCTTAGACCTACCCCCCCTCCACTTT

v_call: TRBV9
clone_size: .
j_call: TRBJ1-1
d_call: TRBD1
cdr3_aa: CASSRDRGTEAFF
cdr3_nt: TGTGCCAGCAGCCGTGACAGGGGCACTGAAGCTTTCTTT

v_call: TRBV9
clone_size: .
j_call: TRBJ1-6
d_call: .
cdr3_aa: CASSSRDEYSPLHF
cdr3_nt: TGTGCCAGCAGCTCGCGGGACGAGTATTCACCCCTCCACTTT

v_call: TRBV5-4
clone_size: .
j_call: TRBJ2-7
d_call: .
cdr3_aa: CASRRRGARYEQYF
cdr3_nt: TGTGCCAGCAGGAGGAGGGGAGCCCGCTACGAGCAGTACTTC

v_call: TRBV21-1
clone_size: once
j_call: TRBJ1-1
d_call: .
cdr3_aa: CASGKNRGIDTEAFF
cdr3_nt: TGTGCCAGCGGGAAAAACAGGGGTATCGACACTGAAGCTTTCTTT

v_call: TRBV27
clone_size: .
j_call: TRBJ1-2
d_call: .
cdr3_aa: CASSLYRGANYGYTF
cdr3_nt: TGTGCCAGCAGTTTATATCGGGGGGCGAACTATGGCTACACCTTC

v_call: TRBV18
clone_size: few
j_call: TRBJ2-2
d_call: TRBD2
cdr3_aa: CASSPGLARAGELFF
cdr3_nt: TGTGCCAGCTCACCCGGACTAGCACGGGCTGGGGAGCTGTTTTTT

v_call: TRBV5-1
clone_size: few
j_call: TRBJ2-3
d_call: .
cdr3_aa: CASSLRRGPDTQYF
cdr3_nt: TGCGCCAGCAGCCTTCGCCGGGGCCCAGATACGCAGTATTTT

v_call: TRBV6-2/TRBV6-3
clone_size: .
j_call: TRBJ2-1
d_call: TRBD2
cdr3_aa: CASSLGSGRAQLGQFF
cdr3_nt: TGTGCCAGCAGTCTAGGTAGCGGGAGGGCCCAATTAGGGCAGTTCTTC

v_call: TRBV10-3
clone_size: .
j_call: TRBJ2-5
d_call: .
cdr3_aa: CAISESRGAQETQYF
cdr3_nt: TGTGCCATCAGTGAGTCCCGGGGCGCACAAGAGACCCAGTACTTC

v_call: TRBV5-1
clone_size: .
j_call: TRBJ1-3
d_call: TRBD1
cdr3_aa: CASSPDRQYSGNTIYF
cdr3_nt: TGCGCCAGCAGCCCGGACAGGCAGTACTCTGGAAACACCATATATTTT

v_call: TRBV6-2/TRBV6-3
clone_size: .
j_call: TRBJ2-7
d_call: .
cdr3_aa: CASSPHVLLDEQYF
cdr3_nt: TGTGCCAGCAGTCCCCACGTCCTTTTAGACGAGCAGTACTTC

v_call: TRBV11-3
clone_size: .
j_call: TRBJ2-7
d_call: TRBD2
cdr3_aa: CASSFSPSRASGYEQYF
cdr3_nt: TGTGCCAGCAGCTTTTCGCCCTCTCGGGCTAGCGGATACGAGCAGTACTTC

v_call: TRBV28
clone_size: few
j_call: TRBJ1-2
d_call: TRBD1
cdr3_aa: CASSPTGGRSYGYTF
cdr3_nt: TGTGCCAGCAGTCCTACAGGGGGCCGGAGCTATGGCTACACCTTC

v_call: TRBV19
clone_size: few
j_call: TRBJ2-5
d_call: TRBD2
cdr3_aa: CASSIDRGGEYQETQYF
cdr3_nt: TGTGCCAGTAGTATCGACCGGGGGGGGGAGTACCAAGAGACCCAGTACTTC

v_call: TRBV20-1
clone_size: few
j_call: TRBJ1-6
d_call: .
cdr3_aa: CSASGRGVRVNSPLHF
cdr3_nt: TGCAGTGCTAGTGGCCGTGGTGTGAGAGTCAATTCACCCCTCCACTTT

v_call: TRBV5-1
clone_size: few
j_call: TRBJ2-1
d_call: TRBD2
cdr3_aa: CASSLVAGAFNEQFF
cdr3_nt: TGCGCCAGCAGCTTGGTAGCGGGAGCTTTCAATGAGCAGTTCTTC

v_call: TRBV27
clone_size: .
j_call: TRBJ2-3
d_call: .
cdr3_aa: CASTLGRPGNTDTQYF
cdr3_nt: TGTGCCAGCACCTTGGGGCGCCCGGGAAACACAGATACGCAGTATTTT

v_call: TRBV19
clone_size: .
j_call: TRBJ1-1
d_call: .
cdr3_aa: CASSVRPGQWNTEAFF
cdr3_nt: TGTGCCAGTAGTGTGAGACCGGGACAATGGAACACTGAAGCTTTCTTT

v_call: TRBV19
clone_size: few
j_call: TRBJ1-2
d_call: TRBD1
cdr3_aa: CASLRDRGLGYTF
cdr3_nt: TGTGCCAGTCTTCGAGACAGGGGTTTAGGCTACACCTTC

v_call: TRBV5-6
clone_size: few
j_call: TRBJ1-6
d_call: TRBD1
cdr3_aa: CASSPGTGGRQNSPLHF
cdr3_nt: TGTGCCAGCAGCCCTGGGACAGGGGGCCGACAAAATTCACCCCTCCACTTT

v_call: TRBV5-1
clone_size: .
j_call: TRBJ2-3
d_call: TRBD2
cdr3_aa: CASSLGLAPDTQYF
cdr3_nt: TGCGCCAGCAGCTTGGGACTAGCACCTGATACGCAGTATTTT

v_call: TRBV5-3
clone_size: .
j_call: TRBJ1-5
d_call: .
cdr3_aa: CADRRGGTDSNQPQHF
cdr3_nt: TGTGCCGACCGCCGAGGGGGGACTGATAGCAATCAGCCCCAGCATTTT

v_call: TRBV5-4
clone_size: once
j_call: TRBJ1-3
d_call: TRBD1
cdr3_aa: CASSPGTVSGNTIYF
cdr3_nt: TGTGCCAGCAGCCCCGGGACAGTCTCTGGAAACACCATATATTTT

v_call: TRBV14
clone_size: .
j_call: TRBJ1-3
d_call: .
cdr3_aa: CASSQSGSGNTIYF
cdr3_nt: TGTGCCAGCAGCCAAAGTGGGTCCGGAAACACCATATATTTT

v_call: TRBV5-3
clone_size: few
j_call: TRBJ2-7
d_call: .
cdr3_aa: CARSLWTQGPEQYF
cdr3_nt: TGTGCCAGAAGCTTATGGACCCAGGGGCCCGAGCAGTACTTC

v_call: TRBV18
clone_size: .
j_call: TRBJ2-3
d_call: TRBD2
cdr3_aa: CASSPQSGGDTQYF
cdr3_nt: TGTGCCAGCTCACCACAGAGCGGGGGAGATACGCAGTATTTT

v_call: TRBV18
clone_size: once
j_call: TRBJ1-5
d_call: .
cdr3_aa: CASSNAGNQPQHF
cdr3_nt: TGTGCCAGCTCAAACGCAGGGAATCAGCCCCAGCATTTT

v_call: TRBV5-1
clone_size: .
j_call: TRBJ1-3
d_call: .
cdr3_aa: CASSILPRDSGNTIYF
cdr3_nt: TGCGCCAGCAGCATTTTACCCAGGGACTCTGGAAACACCATATATTTT

v_call: TRBV5-1
clone_size: .
j_call: TRBJ2-3
d_call: .
cdr3_aa: CASSSGMLAGTDTQYF
cdr3_nt: TGCGCCAGCAGCTCGGGTATGCTCGCGGGCACAGATACGCAGTATTTT

v_call: TRBV6-2/TRBV6-3
clone_size: .
j_call: TRBJ1-5
d_call: .
cdr3_aa: CASSHRDSSNQPQHF
cdr3_nt: TGTGCCAGCAGTCACCGGGACTCCTCTAACCAGCCCCAGCATTTT

v_call: TRBV5-1
clone_size: .
j_call: TRBJ2-3
d_call: TRBD2
cdr3_aa: CASSSAGLAPLRVFTDTQYF
cdr3_nt: TGCGCCAGCAGCTCGGCCGGACTAGCGCCCTTACGGGTCTTCACAGATACGCAGTATTTT